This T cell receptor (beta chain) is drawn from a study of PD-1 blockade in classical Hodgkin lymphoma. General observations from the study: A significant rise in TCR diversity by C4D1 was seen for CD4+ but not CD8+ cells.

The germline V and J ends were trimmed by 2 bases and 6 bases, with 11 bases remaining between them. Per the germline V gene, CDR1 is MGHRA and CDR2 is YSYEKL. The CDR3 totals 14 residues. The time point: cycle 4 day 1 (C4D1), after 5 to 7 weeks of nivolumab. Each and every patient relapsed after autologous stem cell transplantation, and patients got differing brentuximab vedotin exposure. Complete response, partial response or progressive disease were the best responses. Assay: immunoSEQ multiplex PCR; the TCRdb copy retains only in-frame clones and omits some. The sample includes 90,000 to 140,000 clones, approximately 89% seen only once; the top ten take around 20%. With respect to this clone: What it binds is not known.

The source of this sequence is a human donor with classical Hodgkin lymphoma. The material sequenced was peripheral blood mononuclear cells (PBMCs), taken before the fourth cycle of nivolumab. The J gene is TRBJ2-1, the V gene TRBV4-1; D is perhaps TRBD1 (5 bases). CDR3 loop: CASSQRGQFNEQFF. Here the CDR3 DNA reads TGCGCCAGCAGCCAAAGGGGCCAATTCAATGAGCAGTTCTTC.